These 15 T cell receptor beta chains came from one sample sequenced in a study of T cells in Graves' hyperthyroidism and ophthalmopathy. Amplification yielded TCR beta CDR3 regions, with RNA transcripts as the source. The HTBI primer set drove a first-round RT-PCR of the TCR CDR3. TCRdb called the multiplex PCR reads again in MiXCR, with one record for every CDR3 protein. The sample gives more than 55,000 distinct CDR3 sequences, roughly 58% of which show up once; 2.5% to 3.5% is in the top ten. Sequenced sample: blood. These receptors were taken from a woman aged 60-75 years with Graves' ophthalmopathy.

By share, this clonotype ranks as medium-sized. This chain connects TRBV24-1 to TRBJ2-7; 10 nucleotides align to TRBD1. V lost 2 bases, J lost 5 bases, and 5 bases stayed unmatched. The CDR3 covers 15 residues. Germline CDR1 KGHDR, CDR2 SFDVKD. In DNA form, the CDR3 reads TGTGCCACCAGTGATTCGGGACAGGGGTTCCACGAGCAGTACTTC. Protein sequence: CATSDSGQGFHEQYF.

This rearrangement joins TRBV20-1 to TRBJ2-7, with TRBD2 matching over 10 bases. This CDR3 comprises 12 residues. Germline loops: CDR1 DFQATT, CDR2 SNEGSKA (reference sequence). The V segment lost 4 bases and the J segment 9 bases; nucleotides outside the gene matches: 6. CDR3 loop: CSAMTGLARQYF. CDR3 sequence (DNA): TGCAGTGCTATGACGGGACTAGCGAGGCAGTACTTC.

This clonotype was observed many times. Written as DNA, the CDR3 is TGTGCCATCAGTGCAAACGGGCCGCGAAGCACAGATACGCAGTATTTT. Translating it yields CAISANGPRSTDTQYF. The V call is TRBV10-3, the J call TRBJ2-3; D uncertain. From germline, CDR1 is ENHRY and CDR2 SYGVKD. This CDR3 is 16 amino acids long. Trimming shortened V by 4 bases and J by 0 bases, and 14 bases separated the two germline ends.

The CDR3 nucleotides are TGTGCCACCAGCAGAGGGTTTGAGGGGACCCAGTACTTC. Encoded protein: CATSRGFEGTQYF. This chain uses TRBV15 with TRBJ2-5, with D possibly being TRBD2 (5 bases). The V gene's germline CDR1 is LNHNV and CDR2 YYDKDF (reference sequence). The V and J ends lost 1 base and 7 bases respectively, with 10 bases between them. The CDR3 length is 13 residues.

This clonotype was recorded only once. The rearrangement links TRBV20-1 to TRBJ1-2, with TRBD1 matching 10 bases. The germline gives CDR1 DFQATT, CDR2 SNEGSKA (reference sequence). V was pared by 5 bases and J by 8 bases, with 8 bases of the junction left unmatched. The CDR3 totals 13 residues. The CDR3 loop reads CSAPPDRGDGYTF. The DNA for the CDR3 is TGCAGTGCTCCGCCGGACAGGGGGGACGGCTACACCTTC.

This clonotype was seen only once. V usage is TRBV20-1 and J usage is TRBJ2-1; the D gene is possibly TRBD2 (6 bases). This CDR3 spans 12 amino acids. CDR1 is DFQATT and CDR2 is SNEGSKA in the germline V gene (reference sequence). V was shortened by 2 bases and J by 11 bases, with 13 bases between the two germline ends. The CDR3 here is CSARRGFEQQFF. The CDR3 nucleotides read TGCAGTGCTAGACGGGGGTTCGAGCAGCAGTTCTTC.

This clonotype appeared many times. This chain connects TRBV11-1 to TRBJ1-1, with unresolved D. This CDR3 has 13 amino acids. V was trimmed by 6 bases and J by 6 bases, leaving 14 bases between them. CDR1 SGHAT and CDR2 FQDESV come from the germline V gene (reference sequence). This CDR3 is CASRSPGTPEAFF. DNA of the CDR3: TGTGCCAGCAGGTCCCCGGGCACCCCTGAAGCTTTCTTT.

With respect to this clonotype: Mismatch with germline at one junction end may stem from a read error. The chain uses TRBV28 and TRBJ2-1, with no clear D. Germline V gene sequence: CDR1 MDHEN, CDR2 SYDVKM. The CDR3 loop spans 17 amino acids. CDR3 sequence: CTSRNPLGIYLDNEQFF. In DNA, the CDR3 is TGTACCAGCAGAAATCCGCTGGGAATATATTTGGACAATGAGCAGTTCTTC. Full variable domain (rest looked up from reference TRBV28 and TRBJ2-1): DVKVTQSSRYLVKRTGEKVFLECVQDMDHENMFWYRQDPGLGLRLIYFSYDVKMKEKGDIPEGYSVSREKKERFSLILESASTNQTSMYLCTSRNPLGIYLDNEQFFGPGTRLTVL.

Many counts were recorded for this clonotype. The rearrangement links TRBV5-1 to TRBJ2-1; 11 positions agree with TRBD2. The J segment lost 7 bases and the V segment lost 2 bases, leaving 5 bases of the junction unmatched. Germline loops: CDR1 SGHRS, CDR2 YFSETQ. The CDR3 runs 15 residues. Written as DNA, the CDR3 is TGCGCCAGCAGCTTTAGCGGGAGGGCCGCGAATGAGCAGTTCTTC. Amino acid sequence: CASSFSGRAANEQFF.

There are many counts of this clonotype. V is TRBV15 and J is TRBJ2-3; 11 bases line up with TRBD1. The CDR3 totals 16 residues. Germline V gene sequence: CDR1 LNHNV, CDR2 YYDKDF (reference sequence). The V segment lost 5 bases and the J segment 4 bases; nucleotides outside the gene matches: 8. For the CDR3, the DNA is TGTGCCACCAGCGGATACCGGGGACAGGGGGCAGATACGCAGTATTTT. Amino acids: CATSGYRGQGADTQYF. The whole variable domain, filled in from reference TRBV15 and TRBJ2-3, reads DAMVIQNPRYQVTQFGKPVTLSCSQTLNHNVMYWYQQKSSQAPKLLFHYYDKDFNNEADTPDNFQSRRPNTSFCFLDIRSPGLGDTAMYLCATSGYRGQGADTQYFGPGTRLTVL.

This clonotype occurred many times. The J gene is TRBJ2-5, the V gene TRBV25-1, with D perhaps TRBD1 (6 bases). Germline V gene data show CDR1 as MGHDK and CDR2 as SYGVNS. This CDR3 has 16 residues. V lost 2 bases to trimming and J lost 4 bases, with 17 bases between them. The CDR3 region has the DNA TGTGCCAGCAGTGAAGGCCGCGAAAGCAGGGGAGAGACCCAGTACTTC. As protein: CASSEGRESRGETQYF. Drawing the rest from reference TRBV25-1 and TRBJ2-5, the complete variable domain is EADIYQTPRYLVIGTGKKITLECSQTMGHDKMYWYQQDPGMELHLIHYSYGVNSTEKGDLSSESTVSRIRTEHFPLTLESARPSHTSQYLCASSEGRESRGETQYFGPGTRLLVL.

CDR3 DNA: TGTGCCACCAGTGCCAGGGGCCAAAGGTCACCCCTCCACTTT. Translated, it gives CATSARGQRSPLHF. The chain combines TRBV24-1 with TRBJ1-6, with D perhaps matching TRBD1 (6 bases). V was clipped by 5 bases and J by 10 bases, with 14 bases between them. CDR1 KGHDR and CDR2 SFDVKD come from the germline V gene. The CDR3 covers 14 residues.

Worth noting for this clonotype: At one end, the junction sequence differs from germline, possibly due to a read error. The CDR3 DNA reads as TGTGCCAGCAGTTCCGTAGCGGGAGGCGGCGAGCAGCACTTT. Encoded protein: CASSSVAGGGEQHF. V gene TRBV12-3 or TRBV12-4 combines with J gene TRBJ2-7; the match to TRBD2 covers 10 bases. The CDR3 sequence is 14 residues long.

The chain uses TRBV28 and TRBJ2-7; TRBD2 matches at 9 bases. V shed 3 bases, J shed 7 bases, and the junction held 13 bases outside the gene matches. This CDR3 has 16 residues. The germline V gene has CDR1 MDHEN and CDR2 SYDVKM. CDR3 in amino acids: CASSLGLAGRSWEQYF. The DNA of the CDR3 is TGTGCCAGCAGTTTGGGGCTAGCGGGAAGAAGTTGGGAGCAGTACTTC.

The chain recombines TRBV19 with TRBJ2-5, with D possibly being TRBD1 or TRBD2 (5 bases each). This CDR3 spans 13 amino acids. Trimming left V 5 bases short and J 4 bases short, with 11 bases between. CDR1 and CDR2 (germline): LNHDA, SQIVND (reference sequence). The CDR3 region is CASSYRDGETQYF. The CDR3 DNA sequence: TGTGCCAGTAGTTACCGGGACGGAGAGACCCAGTACTTC.